This T cell receptor (beta chain) is from a study of blood T cell repertoires in COVID-19. Only a few counts were recorded for this clone. The assay was immunoSEQ multiplex PCR, and TCRdb's table has in-frame clones only and misses some. The sample has about 88,000 clones, approximately 91% seen once. The CDR3 loop spans 16 amino acids. Trimming pared 2 bases from V and 0 bases from J, leaving 12 bases between. Germline CDR1 SEHNR, CDR2 FQNEAQ (reference sequence). This chain uses TRBV7-9 with TRBJ2-3, with D perhaps matching TRBD1 (6 bases). The sample comprised peripheral blood. The receptor was isolated from a man aged 55 to 70 with acute or convalescent COVID-19. CDR3 in amino acids: CASSLLVGASTDTQYF. CDR3 bases: TGTGCCAGCAGCTTATTGGTGGGGGCCAGCACAGATACGCAGTATTTT.